This T cell receptor beta chain is from a study of shared clonotypes between healthy human individuals. Study details: Every donor yielded three CD4 naive, three CD4 memory, two CD8 naive and one CD8 memory plate.

With respect to this clone: Its antigen is not identified.

Study results and limitations: Only blood underwent sampling, and tissue repertoires likely differ. Non-shared clonotypes showed lower generation probabilities than clonotypes common to all four donors.

The CDR3 runs to 14 residues. Produced via immunoSEQ multiplex PCR; TCRdb's table is partial and in-frame only. The profile shows some 2,500,000 clones, approximately 93% of them singletons. The chain links TRBV21-1 to TRBJ2-1; TRBD2 reflects the table's D call only, with no check against the DNA. TRBV21-1 is marked as a pseudogene. The receptor was derived from a man in his late teens or twenties in good health. Some clones in this sample may be carry-over from other donors' samples. Input material: naive CD4+ T cells from PBMCs. Sample subset: CD45RA+ positively selected. The CDR3 protein is CASKRRLAGHEQFF. As DNA, the CDR3 is TGTGCCAGCAAGAGGCGACTAGCGGGACATGAGCAGTTCTTC.